This note documents a single TCR beta chain sequence. Its antigen is unknown. The CDR3 sequence is 14 residues long. V gave up 6 bases and J gave up 9 bases, with 15 bases separating them. Germline V gives CDR1 MNHEY, CDR2 SMNVEV (reference sequence). These data are taken from a study of T cell responses to AZD1222 COVID-19 vaccine. Turning to the study itself: Second-dose groups at about 4 or about 12 weeks were pooled. Overall study findings and caveats: Donors, mostly white British, included more females; clonal diversity was possibly underestimated. Once two AZD1222 doses were given, Spike-specific TCR breadth and depth went up.

Profiled with immunoSEQ multiplex PCR; TCRdb holds only in-frame clones, not every one. The sample includes approximately 92,000 clones, about 85% of them seen just once. The TCR comes from an adult in good health. The source material was peripheral blood, sampled on day 0 of AZD1222 vaccination. This chain uses TRBV27 with TRBJ1-6, with TRBD1 as a possible D gene (6 bases). This chain's CDR3 is CASRSGQQVSPLHF. The CDR3 DNA follows: TGTGCCAGCAGATCGGGACAACAGGTTTCACCCCTCCACTTT.